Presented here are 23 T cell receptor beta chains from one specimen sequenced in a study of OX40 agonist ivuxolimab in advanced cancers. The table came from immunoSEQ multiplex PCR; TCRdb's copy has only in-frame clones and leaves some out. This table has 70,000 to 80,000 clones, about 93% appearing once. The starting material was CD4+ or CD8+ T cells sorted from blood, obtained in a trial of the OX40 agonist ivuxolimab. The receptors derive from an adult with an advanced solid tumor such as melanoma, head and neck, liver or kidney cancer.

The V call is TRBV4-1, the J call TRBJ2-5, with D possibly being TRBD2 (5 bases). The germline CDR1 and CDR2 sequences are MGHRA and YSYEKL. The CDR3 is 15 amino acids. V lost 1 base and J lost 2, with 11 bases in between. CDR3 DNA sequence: TGCGCCAGCAGCCAAGTCTTCAGCGGTCAAGAGACCCAGTACTTC. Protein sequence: CASSQVFSGQETQYF.

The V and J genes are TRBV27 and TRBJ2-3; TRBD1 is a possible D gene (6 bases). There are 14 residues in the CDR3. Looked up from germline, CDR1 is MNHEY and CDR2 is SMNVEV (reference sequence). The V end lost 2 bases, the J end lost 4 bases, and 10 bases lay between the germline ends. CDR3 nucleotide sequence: TGTGCCAGCAGTTTAACAGGGCCGCCAGATACGCAGTATTTT. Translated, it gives CASSLTGPPDTQYF.

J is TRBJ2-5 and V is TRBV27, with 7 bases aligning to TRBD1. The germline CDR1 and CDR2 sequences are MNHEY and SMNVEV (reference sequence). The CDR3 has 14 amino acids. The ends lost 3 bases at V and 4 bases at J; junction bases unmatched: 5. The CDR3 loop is CASSFLGQTETQYF. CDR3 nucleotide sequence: TGTGCCAGCAGTTTTCTGGGACAGACAGAGACCCAGTACTTC.

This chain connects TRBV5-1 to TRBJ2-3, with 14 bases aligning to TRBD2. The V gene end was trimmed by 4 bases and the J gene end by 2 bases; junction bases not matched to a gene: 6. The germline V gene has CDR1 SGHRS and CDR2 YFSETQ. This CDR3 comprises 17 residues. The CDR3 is CASSGGLAGENTDTQYF. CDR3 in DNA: TGCGCCAGCAGCGGGGGACTAGCGGGAGAAAACACAGATACGCAGTATTTT. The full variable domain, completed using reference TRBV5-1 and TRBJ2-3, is KAGVTQTPRYLIKTRGQQVTLSCSPISGHRSVSWYQQTPGQGLQFLFEYFSETQRNKGNFPGRFSGRQFSNSRSEMNVSTLELGDSALYLCASSGGLAGENTDTQYFGPGTRLTVL.

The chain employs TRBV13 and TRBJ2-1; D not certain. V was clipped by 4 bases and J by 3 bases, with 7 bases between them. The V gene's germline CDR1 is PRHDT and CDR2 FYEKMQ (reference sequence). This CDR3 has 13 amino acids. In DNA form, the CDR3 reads TGTGCCAGCAGCTCCCCCGACTACAATGAGCAGTTCTTC. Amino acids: CASSSPDYNEQFF.

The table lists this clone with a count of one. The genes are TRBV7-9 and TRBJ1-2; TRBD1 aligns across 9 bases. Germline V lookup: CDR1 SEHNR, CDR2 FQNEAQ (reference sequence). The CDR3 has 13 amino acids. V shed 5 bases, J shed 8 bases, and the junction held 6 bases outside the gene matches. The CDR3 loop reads CASSLQGARGYTF. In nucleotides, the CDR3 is TGTGCCAGCAGCCTACAGGGGGCGAGGGGCTACACCTTC.

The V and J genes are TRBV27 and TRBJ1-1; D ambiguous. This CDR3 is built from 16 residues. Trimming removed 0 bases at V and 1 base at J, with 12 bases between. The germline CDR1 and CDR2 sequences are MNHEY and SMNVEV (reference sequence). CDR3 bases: TGTGCCAGCAGTTTATCATCAGTCGCGGGGAACACTGAAGCTTTCTTT. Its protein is CASSLSSVAGNTEAFF.

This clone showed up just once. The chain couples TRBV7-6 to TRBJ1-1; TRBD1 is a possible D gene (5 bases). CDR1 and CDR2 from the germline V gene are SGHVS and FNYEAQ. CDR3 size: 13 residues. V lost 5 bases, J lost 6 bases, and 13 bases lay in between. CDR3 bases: TGTGCCAGCAGCCATACCGGGACTTCTGAAGCTTTCTTT. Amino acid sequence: CASSHTGTSEAFF.

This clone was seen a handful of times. DNA for the CDR3: TGTGCCACCAGCGGGACTATCAGGGGATTAAGAAACATTCAGTACTTC. Amino acid sequence: CATSGTIRGLRNIQYF. The chain couples TRBV15 to TRBJ2-4; D possibly corresponds to TRBD2 (7 bases). There are 16 residues in the CDR3. The V gene lost 5 bases and the J gene lost 6 bases, with 20 bases spanning the gap. Per the germline V gene, CDR1 is LNHNV and CDR2 is YYDKDF (reference sequence).

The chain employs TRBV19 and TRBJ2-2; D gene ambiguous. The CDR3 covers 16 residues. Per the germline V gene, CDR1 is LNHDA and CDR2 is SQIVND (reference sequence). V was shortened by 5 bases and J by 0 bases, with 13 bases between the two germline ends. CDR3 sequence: CASSDPAPANTGELFF. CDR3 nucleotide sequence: TGTGCCAGTAGTGACCCGGCACCTGCGAACACCGGGGAGCTGTTTTTT.

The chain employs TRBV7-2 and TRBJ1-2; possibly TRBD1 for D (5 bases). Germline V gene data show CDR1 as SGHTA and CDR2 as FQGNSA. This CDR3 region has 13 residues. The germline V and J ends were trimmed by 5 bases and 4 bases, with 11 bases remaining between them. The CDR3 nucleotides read TGTGCCAGCAGCACCGGGACCTTCTATGGCTACACCTTC. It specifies CASSTGTFYGYTF. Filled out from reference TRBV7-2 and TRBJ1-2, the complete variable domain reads GAGVSQSPSNKVTEKGKDVELRCDPISGHTALYWYRQSLGQGLEFLIYFQGNSAPDKSGLPSDRFSAERTGGSVSTLTIQRTQQEDSAVYLCASSTGTFYGYTFGSGTRLTVV.

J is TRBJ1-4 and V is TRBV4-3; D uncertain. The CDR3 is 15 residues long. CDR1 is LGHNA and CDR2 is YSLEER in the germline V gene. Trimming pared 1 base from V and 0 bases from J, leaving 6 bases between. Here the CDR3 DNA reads TGCGCCAGCAGCCAAGTTGACGCAACTAATGAAAAACTGTTTTTT. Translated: CASSQVDATNEKLFF.

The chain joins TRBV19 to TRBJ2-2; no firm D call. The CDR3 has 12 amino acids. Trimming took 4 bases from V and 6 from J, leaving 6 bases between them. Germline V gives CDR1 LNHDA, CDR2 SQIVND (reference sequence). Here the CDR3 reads CASSSPPGELFF. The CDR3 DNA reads TGTGCCAGTAGTAGCCCTCCCGGGGAGCTGTTTTTT.

CDR3 sequence reads: CASSVSGGPNTDTQYF. CDR3 nucleotides: TGTGCCAGCAGCGTCAGCGGGGGGCCCAACACAGATACGCAGTATTTT. The chain is built from TRBV9 and TRBJ2-3, with TRBD2 matching over 9 bases. The CDR3 runs 16 residues. V dropped 2 bases and J dropped 2; count of bases not matched to a gene: 6. Germline lookup yields CDR1 SGDLS and CDR2 YYNGEE. The variable domain in full, completed from reference TRBV9 and TRBJ2-3, reads DSGVTQTPKHLITATGQRVTLRCSPRSGDLSVYWYQQSLDQGLQFLIQYYNGEERAKGNILERFSAQQFPDLHSELNLSSLELGDSALYFCASSVSGGPNTDTQYFGPGTRLTVL.

CDR3 DNA: TGTGCCAGCAGTTTCCTAACAGGGGAAACTGAAGCTTTCTTT. Translation: CASSFLTGETEAFF. V is TRBV27 and J is TRBJ1-1; TRBD1 matches 7 bases. The germline gives CDR1 MNHEY, CDR2 SMNVEV (reference sequence). The CDR3 has 14 amino acids. With 3 bases clipped from V and 5 bases from J, the junction kept 6 bases outside the gene matches.

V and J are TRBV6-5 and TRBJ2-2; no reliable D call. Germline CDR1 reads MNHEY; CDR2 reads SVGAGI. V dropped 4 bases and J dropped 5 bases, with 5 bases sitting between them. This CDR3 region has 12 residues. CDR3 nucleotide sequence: TGTGCCAGCAGTTTCGGGACCGGGGAGCTGTTTTTT. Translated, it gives CASSFGTGELFF.

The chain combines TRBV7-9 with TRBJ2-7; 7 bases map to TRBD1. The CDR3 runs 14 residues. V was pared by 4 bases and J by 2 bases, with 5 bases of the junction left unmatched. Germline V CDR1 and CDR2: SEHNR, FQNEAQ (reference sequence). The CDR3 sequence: CASSSGQTPYEQYF. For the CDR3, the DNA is TGTGCCAGCAGCTCGGGACAGACTCCCTACGAGCAGTACTTC.

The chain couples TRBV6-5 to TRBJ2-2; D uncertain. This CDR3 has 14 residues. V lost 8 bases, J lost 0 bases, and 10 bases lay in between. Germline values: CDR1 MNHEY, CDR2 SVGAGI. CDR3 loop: CASRNYPNTGELFF. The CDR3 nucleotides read TGTGCCAGCCGGAATTATCCGAACACCGGGGAGCTGTTTTTT.

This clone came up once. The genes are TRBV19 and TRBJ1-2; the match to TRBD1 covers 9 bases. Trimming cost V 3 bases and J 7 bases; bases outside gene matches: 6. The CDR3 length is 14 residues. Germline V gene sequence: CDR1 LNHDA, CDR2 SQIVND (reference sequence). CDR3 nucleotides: TGTGCCAGTAGTATGTCCGGGACAGGGTCTGGCTACACCTTC. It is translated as CASSMSGTGSGYTF.

The CDR3 DNA is TGTGCCAGCAGTACCAGGGCGAACACTGAAGCTTTCTTT. It encodes CASSTRANTEAFF. V and J are TRBV6-5 and TRBJ1-1; possibly TRBD1 for D (5 bases). CDR1 is MNHEY and CDR2 is SVGAGI in the germline V gene. CDR3 length equals 13 residues. Trimming removed 5 bases at V and 1 base at J, with 8 bases between.

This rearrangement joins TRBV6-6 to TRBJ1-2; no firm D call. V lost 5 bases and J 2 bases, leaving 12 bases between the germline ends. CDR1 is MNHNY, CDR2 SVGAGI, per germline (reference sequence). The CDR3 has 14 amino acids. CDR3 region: CASSTGRRNYGYTF. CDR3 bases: TGTGCCAGCAGTACCGGACGGCGAAACTATGGCTACACCTTC.

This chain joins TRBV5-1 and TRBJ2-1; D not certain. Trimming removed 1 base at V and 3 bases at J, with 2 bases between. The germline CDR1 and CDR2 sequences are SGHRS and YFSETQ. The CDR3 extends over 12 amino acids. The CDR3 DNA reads TGCGCCAGCAGCTTGCGCTACAATGAGCAGTTCTTC. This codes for CASSLRYNEQFF.

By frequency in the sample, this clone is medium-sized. The DNA of the CDR3 is TGTGCCAGCAGTTCCGTGACAGGGACAGGCTCCTATGGCTACACCTTC. It specifies CASSSVTGTGSYGYTF. The chain couples TRBV6-5 to TRBJ1-2; 8 bases are a match to TRBD1. Germline trimming cut 4 bases from V and 4 bases from J; bases unmatched to any gene: 11. This CDR3 region has 16 residues. CDR1 MNHEY and CDR2 SVGAGI come from the germline V gene.